This TCR beta chain emerged from a study of T-cell memory formation after mild COVID-19. This clonotype was detected ten times or more. V shed 3 bases and J shed 3 bases, with 11 bases lying between them. Per germline, CDR1 LGHNA and CDR2 YSLEER. The CDR3 totals 15 residues. MiXCR was run by TCRdb on the 5' RACE reads, yielding one entry per CDR3 protein. The sample holds around 300,000 distinct CDR3 sequences, 7% to 10% seen once. The TCR comes from a man in his late teens or twenties who had mild COVID-19 (a few samples of this study predate the infection). Cell type and time point are not known. The chain joins TRBV4-3 to TRBJ2-2; a weak D match, TRBD1 (6 bases). The sample consisted of PBMCs or a T cell subset sorted from them (not recorded which). The CDR3 DNA reads TGCGCCAGCAGCCATGATAACAGGGACACCGGGGAGCTGTTTTTT. This codes for CASSHDNRDTGELFF.